A selection of T cell receptor beta chains follows, all from one sample in a study of regulatory T cells in long-lasting Graves disease. Via MiXCR, TCRdb re-called the multiplex PCR reads, giving one row per CDR3 protein. This table holds fewer than 450,000 distinct CDR3 sequences, about 15% found once. The data also belong to a second study, concerning T cells in Graves' hyperthyroidism and ophthalmopathy.

The sequencing here drew on peripheral blood mononuclear cells (PBMCs), taken at new diagnosis, from a patient treated with antithyroid drugs. The source is a woman aged 35 to 49 with Graves disease. Each CDR3 is given with its conserved first and last residue. D genes are given only for firm matches. The listing skips clone size in some rows; elsewhere it reads once, few, many or a size class.

D gene	V gene	clone size	J gene	CDR3 length	CDR3 protein	CDR3 DNA
NA	TRBV5-8	few	TRBJ2-7	15	CASSLWGTATYEQYF	TGTGCCAGCAGCTTGTGGGGGACTGCAACCTACGAGCAGTACTTC
NA	TRBV28	many	TRBJ2-5	14	CASSDPGYQETQYF	TGTGCCAGCAGTGATCCGGGGTACCAAGAGACCCAGTACTTC
TRBD2	TRBV3-1	many	TRBJ2-3	16	CASSQIVAGLTDTQYF	TGTGCCAGCAGCCAGATCGTAGCGGGACTCACAGATACGCAGTATTTT
NA	TRBV6-2/TRBV6-3	NA	TRBJ1-2	13	CASTNRQGDGYTF	TGTGCCAGCACCAACCGGCAGGGTGATGGCTACACCTTC
TRBD2	TRBV7-8	many	TRBJ2-3	15	CASSLREGHTDTQYF	TGTGCCAGCAGCTTGCGGGAGGGCCATACAGATACGCAGTATTTT
NA	TRBV7-2	many	TRBJ2-7	15	CASSLIEGETYEQYF	TGTGCCAGCAGCTTAATCGAGGGAGAGACCTACGAGCAGTACTTC
NA	TRBV19	many	TRBJ2-5	14	CASSMEQGAQTQYF	TGTGCCAGTAGTATGGAGCAGGGAGCACAGACCCAGTACTTC
NA	TRBV9	many	TRBJ2-2	15	CASSDRDTSTGELFF	TGTGCCAGCAGCGACCGGGACACAAGCACCGGGGAGCTGTTTTTT
TRBD2	TRBV18	many	TRBJ2-3	15	CASSPSSGTSDTQYF	TGTGCCAGCTCACCCTCTAGCGGGACATCAGATACGCAGTATTTT
TRBD2	TRBV5-8	many	TRBJ2-2	18	CASSRRTSGSRATGELFF	TGTGCCAGCAGCCGGCGGACTAGCGGGAGCCGGGCCACCGGGGAGCTGTTTTTT
NA	TRBV18	many	TRBJ2-5	15	CASSPNGANQETQYF	TGTGCCAGCTCACCGAATGGGGCCAACCAAGAGACCCAGTACTTC
NA	TRBV6-5	many	TRBJ2-1	12	CASSFPVGEQFF	TGTGCCAGCAGTTTCCCAGTTGGGGAGCAGTTCTTC
TRBD1	TRBV9	NA	TRBJ2-4	15	CASSPTPGQGGIQYF	TGTGCCAGCAGCCCAACACCGGGACAGGGGGGCATTCAGTACTTC
TRBD1	TRBV7-2	many	TRBJ1-4	14	CASSLRTGEGKLFF	TGTGCCAGCAGCTTAAGGACAGGGGAGGGGAAACTGTTTTTT
NA	TRBV7-6	NA	TRBJ2-7	14	CASSLEAVSYEQYF	TGTGCCAGCAGCTTAGAGGCAGTATCCTACGAGCAGTACTTC
NA	TRBV24-1	few	TRBJ2-7	14	CATSDPFSSPEQYF	TGTGCCACCAGTGATCCCTTTTCCTCCCCCGAGCAGTACTTC
TRBD1	TRBV7-3	many	TRBJ2-1	14	CASSVGQGNNEQFF	TGTGCCAGCAGCGTTGGACAGGGCAACAATGAGCAGTTCTTC
NA	TRBV15	NA	TRBJ2-1	13	CATSRDSMNEQFF	TGTGCCACCAGCAGAGATTCAATGAATGAGCAGTTCTTC
TRBD1	TRBV7-9	few	TRBJ2-7	15	CASSYADRGAYEQYF	TGTGCCAGCAGCTATGCGGACAGGGGCGCCTACGAGCAGTACTTC
NA	TRBV7-2	many	TRBJ2-1	15	CASSQGTPFSYEQFF	TGTGCCAGCAGCCAAGGGACCCCGTTTTCCTATGAGCAGTTCTTC
NA	TRBV9	few	TRBJ1-3	15	CASSVGGVSGNTIYF	TGTGCCAGCAGCGTAGGGGGCGTCTCTGGAAACACCATATATTTT
NA	TRBV6-1	many	TRBJ2-2	13	CASSEANTGELFF	TGTGCCAGCAGTGAGGCGAACACCGGGGAGCTGTTTTTT
TRBD1	TRBV2	NA	TRBJ1-1	14	CASSGDSANTEAFF	TGTGCCAGCAGCGGGGACAGTGCGAACACTGAAGCTTTCTTT
NA	TRBV9	many	TRBJ1-2	14	CASSVGTAGDGYTF	TGTGCCAGCAGCGTAGGGACAGCAGGTGATGGCTACACCTTC
NA	TRBV11-3	NA	TRBJ2-1	14	CASSVRDGYNEQFF	TGTGCCAGCAGCGTCCGGGACGGATACAATGAGCAGTTCTTC
TRBD1	TRBV12-3/TRBV12-4	many	TRBJ1-2	15	CASSFDLGQIYGYTF	TGTGCCAGCAGTTTCGACCTGGGACAGATTTATGGCTACACCTTC
TRBD2	TRBV20-1	few	TRBJ2-5	16	CSANPLDSGTQETQYF	TGCAGTGCCAATCCTCTGGATAGCGGGACCCAAGAGACCCAGTACTTC
TRBD2	TRBV3-1	NA	TRBJ2-1	15	CASSLTSGRATEQFF	TGTGCCAGCAGCCTAACTAGCGGGAGGGCCACTGAGCAGTTCTTC
TRBD2	TRBV5-1	many	TRBJ2-1	16	CASSPSGTGSYNEQFF	TGCGCCAGCAGCCCCAGCGGGACGGGTTCCTACAATGAGCAGTTCTTC
TRBD1	TRBV6-4	NA	TRBJ2-3	16	CASSDSLGTGTDTQYF	TGTGCCAGCAGTGACTCACTTGGGACAGGCACAGATACGCAGTATTTT
TRBD2	TRBV5-1	NA	TRBJ2-7	14	CASSSGLLNGEQYF	TGCGCCAGCAGCTCGGGACTATTAAACGGTGAGCAGTACTTC
NA	TRBV7-9	many	TRBJ2-2	16	CASSSGIGGNTGELFF	TGTGCCAGCAGCTCCGGCATTGGGGGGAACACCGGGGAGCTGTTTTTT
TRBD1	TRBV7-9	few	TRBJ2-7	14	CASSSTGESYEQYF	TGTGCCAGCAGCTCGACAGGGGAATCCTACGAGCAGTACTTC
NA	TRBV27	many	TRBJ1-4	15	CASSFTIGAKEVLFF	TGTGCCAGCAGTTTCACCATCGGGGCAAAGGAGGTGCTGTTTTTT
NA	TRBV11-2	few	TRBJ2-2	17	CANYPLWASVNTGELFF	TGTGCCAACTACCCCCTTTGGGCTAGCGTGAACACCGGGGAGCTGTTTTTT
TRBD1	TRBV12-3/TRBV12-4	many	TRBJ1-2	14	CASSLKGATEGYTF	TGTGCCAGCAGTTTAAAGGGGGCCACAGAAGGCTACACCTTC
NA	TRBV20-1	few	TRBJ2-3	17	CSAKTPLTSWNTDTQYF	TGCAGTGCAAAGACCCCCCTAACTAGCTGGAACACAGATACGCAGTATTTT
NA	TRBV27	many	TRBJ2-7	12	CASRIIGAEQYF	TGTGCCAGCAGGATCATCGGCGCCGAGCAGTACTTC
TRBD1	TRBV18	NA	TRBJ2-1	17	CASSPPNRRTGFGEQFF	TGTGCCAGCTCACCACCAAACCGAAGGACAGGGTTTGGTGAGCAGTTCTTC
NA	TRBV30	NA	TRBJ2-7	11	CAWSGMNEQYF	TGTGCCTGGAGTGGCATGAACGAGCAGTACTTC
TRBD1	TRBV11-2	NA	TRBJ1-3	16	CASSQVGQGAYNTIYF	TGTGCCAGCAGCCAAGTGGGACAGGGGGCCTATAACACCATATATTTT
NA	TRBV3-1	many	TRBJ1-1	14	CASAARGLNTEAFF	TGTGCCAGCGCCGCCCGGGGGTTGAACACTGAAGCTTTCTTT
NA	TRBV5-1	few	TRBJ2-1	13	CASSLEGMNEQFF	TGCGCCAGCAGCTTGGAGGGAATGAATGAGCAGTTCTTC
NA	TRBV6-5	many	TRBJ1-2	13	CASSYFRNYGYTF	TGTGCCAGCAGTTACTTTCGGAACTATGGCTACACCTTC
NA	TRBV7-9	NA	TRBJ2-3	14	CVSKSPTNVDTQYF	TGTGTCAGCAAATCTCCTACGAACGTAGATACGCAGTATTTT
TRBD2	TRBV7-8	many	TRBJ2-5	14	CASSLRGEGETQYF	TGTGCCAGCAGCCTCCGGGGGGAGGGGGAGACCCAGTACTTC
TRBD1	TRBV27	many	TRBJ2-3	19	CASIQPGQHLHLSTDTQYF	TGTGCCAGCATCCAACCGGGACAGCATTTACACCTTAGCACAGATACGCAGTATTTT
NA	TRBV11-2	NA	TRBJ2-1	13	CASRRQGDNEQFF	TGTGCCAGCAGGCGGCAGGGAGACAATGAGCAGTTCTTC
NA	TRBV12-3/TRBV12-4	many	TRBJ2-2	14	CASSQGMDTGELFF	TGTGCCAGCAGTCAGGGTATGGACACCGGGGAGCTGTTTTTT
NA	TRBV19	many	TRBJ2-3	14	CASSTDRFGDTQYF	TGTGCCAGTAGTACCGACAGGTTTGGGGATACGCAGTATTTT
NA	TRBV6-1	NA	TRBJ1-1	14	CASSASGGRYAAFF	TGTGCCAGCAGTGCTTCAGGTGGGAGGTACGCGGCTTTCTTT
NA	TRBV20-1	few	TRBJ2-3	15	CSARPGHGIANTQYF	TGCAGTGCTAGACCGGGACACGGCATCGCGAATACGCAGTATTTT
NA	TRBV6-1	NA	TRBJ1-1	12	CASSLHRTEAFF	TGTGCCAGCAGTCTTCATAGAACTGAAGCTTTCTTT
NA	TRBV29-1	many	TRBJ2-1	15	CSVEERVGEWVEQFF	TGCAGCGTTGAAGAGAGGGTTGGGGAGTGGGTTGAGCAGTTCTTC
TRBD2	TRBV5-1	NA	TRBJ2-1	16	CASSLSGGRGYNEQFF	TGCGCCAGCAGCTTGTCTGGCGGGAGGGGTTACAATGAGCAGTTCTTC
TRBD2	TRBV5-1	NA	TRBJ2-1	16	CASSLAGTSGDNEQFF	TGCGCCAGCAGCTTGGCCGGGACTAGCGGAGACAATGAGCAGTTCTTC
NA	TRBV5-1	many	TRBJ2-1	14	CASSSTTYGDEQFF	TGCGCCAGCAGCTCTACGACCTACGGGGATGAGCAGTTCTTC
NA	TRBV7-2	many	TRBJ1-1	12	CASSLEDTEAFF	TGTGCCAGCAGCTTAGAGGACACTGAAGCTTTCTTT